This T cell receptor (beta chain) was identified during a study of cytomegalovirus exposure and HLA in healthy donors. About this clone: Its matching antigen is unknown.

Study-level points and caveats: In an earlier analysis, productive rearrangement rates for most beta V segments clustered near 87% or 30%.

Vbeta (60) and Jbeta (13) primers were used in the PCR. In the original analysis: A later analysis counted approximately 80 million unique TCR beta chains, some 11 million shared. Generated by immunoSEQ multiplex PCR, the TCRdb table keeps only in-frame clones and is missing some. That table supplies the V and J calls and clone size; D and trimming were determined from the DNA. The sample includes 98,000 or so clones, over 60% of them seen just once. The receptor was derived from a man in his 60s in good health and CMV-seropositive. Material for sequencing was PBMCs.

The CDR3, as DNA: TGTGCCTGGAGAGGGACAGGGGGCGGCAATCAGCCCCAGCATTTT. This sequence encodes CAWRGTGGGNQPQHF. The V gene is TRBV30, the J gene TRBJ1-5, with 12 bases identical to TRBD1. Germline CDR1 and CDR2: GTSNPN and SVGIG (reference sequence). V lost 3 bases and J lost 2; bases outside the gene matches: 2. This CDR3 has 15 residues.